These 22 T cell receptor beta chains share one sample of origin, sequenced in a study of type 1 regulatory T cells. Points from the study as a whole: Tr1 cells had a more restricted TCR repertoire than non-Tr1 cells.

TCRdb processed the reads anew with MiXCR; each CDR3 protein has one entry. The sample records tens of thousands of distinct CDR3 sequences, about 20% being singletons. Their antigens are not known. Sequenced input: cultured type 1 regulatory T (Tr1) cells, either the whole culture or a sorted fraction (not recorded which). Every receptor here comes from a human donor in good health.

The chain combines TRBV5-1 with TRBJ2-7; 12 bases line up with TRBD2. The V gene's germline CDR1 is SGHRS and CDR2 YFSETQ. Germline trimming cut 4 bases from V and 6 bases from J; bases unmatched to any gene: 5. The CDR3 loop spans 14 amino acids. The CDR3 spells CASSLTSGSVEQYF. The DNA for the CDR3 is TGCGCCAGCAGCCTGACTAGCGGGAGTGTCGAGCAGTACTTC.

This clonotype was recorded a few times. This rearrangement joins TRBV19 to TRBJ2-1; D is ambiguous. Trimming took 3 bases from V and 6 from J, leaving 9 bases between them. The V gene's germline CDR1 is LNHDA and CDR2 SQIVND (reference sequence). This CDR3 contains 13 residues. The CDR3 coding sequence is TGTGCCAGTAGTATCAATCGCGTCAATGAGCAGTTCTTC. Its protein product is CASSINRVNEQFF.

The chain has TRBV20-1 and TRBJ2-1; weak D call: TRBD2 (6 bases). The length of the CDR3 is 15 residues. V was trimmed by 3 bases and J by 2 bases, leaving 14 bases between them. The V gene's germline CDR1 is DFQATT and CDR2 SNEGSKA (reference sequence). CDR3 in amino acids: CSASPGAGTYNEQFF. The CDR3 DNA is TGCAGTGCTAGTCCTGGGGCGGGGACCTACAATGAGCAGTTCTTC.

The CDR3: CASRKRVTSGGYNEQFF. Here the CDR3 DNA reads TGTGCCAGCAGAAAAAGGGTCACTAGCGGGGGATACAATGAGCAGTTCTTC. The chain combines TRBV7-8 with TRBJ2-1, with 11 bases fitting TRBD2. The CDR3 totals 17 residues. Germline V gives CDR1 SGHVS, CDR2 FQNEAQ. V shed 6 bases, J shed 4 bases, and the junction held 11 bases outside the gene matches.

The V call is TRBV12-3 or TRBV12-4, the J call TRBJ2-7; D is unresolved. The CDR3 is 14 residues long. Deletions cut 3 bases from V and 2 bases from J, with 11 bases between. The CDR3 sequence: CASSFRGAAYEQYF. In nucleotides, the CDR3 is TGTGCCAGCAGTTTCCGCGGAGCCGCCTACGAGCAGTACTTC.

There are a few counts of this clonotype. The DNA for the CDR3 is TGCAGACCAGGGGTTAGCGGGAGCGCAGATACGCAGTATTTT. Protein: CRPGVSGSADTQYF. The chain uses TRBV20-1 and TRBJ2-3, with 9 bases identical to TRBD2. The CDR3 covers 14 residues. CDR1 is DFQATT, CDR2 SNEGSKA, per germline (reference sequence).

V is TRBV30 and J is TRBJ1-2; D uncertain. The V gene lost 0 bases and the J gene lost 1 base, with 9 bases spanning the gap. Germline loops: CDR1 GTSNPN, CDR2 SVGIG (reference sequence). CDR3 length equals 14 residues. The CDR3 sequence is CAWSVAGLNYGYTF. In DNA, the CDR3 is TGTGCCTGGAGTGTGGCAGGACTTAACTATGGCTACACCTTC.

CDR3 DNA sequence: TGTGCCAGCAGCTTGGGATGGGTGACCCAGTACTTC. The encoded protein is CASSLGWVTQYF. The chain joins TRBV11-2 to TRBJ2-5, with D unclear. Germline lookup yields CDR1 SGHAT and CDR2 FQNNGV. V was clipped by 3 bases and J by 7 bases, with 9 bases between them. The CDR3 covers 12 residues. Full variable domain (outside the CDR3, taken from reference TRBV11-2 and TRBJ2-5): EAGVAQSPRYKIIEKRQSVAFWCNPISGHATLYWYQQILGQGPKLLIQFQNNGVVDDSQLPKDRFSAERLKGVDSTLKIQPAKLEDSAVYLCASSLGWVTQYFGPGTRLLVL.

This clonotype counts as medium-sized. The chain uses TRBV5-1 and TRBJ1-6; D not resolved. The V end was cut by 2 bases, the J end by 7 bases, with 13 bases between. Germline V lookup: CDR1 SGHRS, CDR2 YFSETQ. The CDR3 consists of 15 residues. CDR3 nucleotide sequence: TGCGCCAGCAGCTTCGGAGGGAATTCAAATTCACCCCTCCACTTT. As protein: CASSFGGNSNSPLHF.

The V and J genes are TRBV5-6 and TRBJ1-1; D gene ambiguous. V lost 1 base and J lost 4, with 8 bases in between. This CDR3 is 13 amino acids long. CDR1 is SGHDT and CDR2 is YYEEEE in the germline V gene. As DNA, the CDR3 is TGTGCCAGCAGCTTGAACTGGGGCACTGAAGCTTTCTTT. Translated, it gives CASSLNWGTEAFF.

This chain connects TRBV20-1 to TRBJ2-7; D gene unclear. V lost 4 bases and J lost 3, with 1 base in between. The CDR3 is 9 amino acids. In germline, CDR1 is DFQATT, CDR2 SNEGSKA (reference sequence). CDR3 nucleotide sequence: TGCAGTGCTAACTACGAGCAGTACTTC. This codes for CSANYEQYF.

V and J are TRBV29-1 and TRBJ1-2; D remains unclear. The CDR3 covers 11 residues. Germline CDR1 SQVTM, CDR2 ANQGSEA. Trimming took off 3 bases at V and 8 bases at J, with 10 bases between the two ends. The chain's CDR3 is CSVDSPRGYTF. The CDR3 DNA is TGCAGCGTTGATTCCCCCCGCGGCTACACCTTC.

This sequence joins TRBV5-1 and TRBJ2-2; TRBD1 agrees at 9 bases. V dropped 4 bases and J dropped 5; count of bases not matched to a gene: 6. The CDR3 is 15 residues long. Germline V lookup: CDR1 SGHRS, CDR2 YFSETQ. Here the CDR3 reads CASSGGTGITGELFF. The CDR3 DNA follows: TGCGCCAGCAGCGGCGGGACAGGGATAACCGGGGAGCTGTTTTTT.

The chain uses TRBV20-1 and TRBJ2-7; D not resolved. V shed 3 bases and J shed 3 bases, with 12 bases lying between them. CDR3 length: 13 amino acids. The germline V gene has CDR1 DFQATT and CDR2 SNEGSKA (reference sequence). The CDR3 coding sequence is TGCAGTGCTAGTTTGTCGGGTGACTACGAGCAGTACTTC. Its protein product is CSASLSGDYEQYF.

This clonotype has a handful of counts. The V and J genes are TRBV11-1 and TRBJ2-7; D gene uncertain. CDR1 is SGHAT and CDR2 is FQDESV in the germline V gene (reference sequence). The CDR3 totals 13 residues. Trimming pared 5 bases from V and 3 bases from J, leaving 11 bases between. CDR3 amino acids: CASSPQMSYEQYF. CDR3 DNA sequence: TGTGCCAGCAGCCCGCAAATGAGCTACGAGCAGTACTTC.

J is TRBJ2-7 and V is TRBV3-1; D uncertain. V was cut by 4 bases and J by 5 bases, with 6 bases left in between. This CDR3 region has 11 residues. Germline CDR1 and CDR2: LGHDT and YNNKEL (reference sequence). The CDR3 DNA reads TGTGCCAGCAGCCTCTTAAACGAGCAGTACTTC. It yields the protein CASSLLNEQYF.

The V call is TRBV30, the J call TRBJ2-7; D not certain. CDR1 is GTSNPN, CDR2 SVGIG, per germline (reference sequence). Deletions cut 0 bases from V and 3 bases from J, with 15 bases between. There are 15 residues in the CDR3. DNA of the CDR3: TGTGCCTGGAGTGTATGGGAACTGAACCTCTACGAGCAGTACTTC. Amino acid sequence: CAWSVWELNLYEQYF.

This clonotype was picked up many times. The chain recombines TRBV27 with TRBJ2-1; D is unresolved. The CDR3 covers 11 residues. V lost 3 bases and J 4 bases, leaving 1 base between the germline ends. CDR1 is MNHEY, CDR2 SMNVEV, per germline (reference sequence). CDR3 residues: CASSFYNEQFF. CDR3 in DNA: TGTGCCAGCAGTTTTTACAATGAGCAGTTCTTC.

The chain links TRBV2 to TRBJ1-4; D not resolved. Trimming shortened V by 5 bases and J by 5 bases, and 6 bases separated the two germline ends. The CDR3 contains 12 residues. Per germline, CDR1 SNHLY and CDR2 FYNNEI. The DNA of the CDR3 is TGTGCCAGCAGTCCTCTAAATGAAAAACTGTTTTTT. Protein: CASSPLNEKLFF.

This chain connects TRBV4-3 to TRBJ2-1; 12 nucleotides match TRBD2. The CDR3 totals 17 residues. Germline V lookup: CDR1 LGHNA, CDR2 YSLEER. The ends lost 4 bases at V and 7 bases at J; junction bases unmatched: 11. CDR3 amino acids: CASSRYRGLAGQNEQFF. The CDR3 DNA sequence: TGCGCCAGCAGCCGGTACCGAGGACTAGCGGGACAGAATGAGCAGTTCTTC.

In its sample, this clonotype was seen a few times. V is TRBV5-1 and J is TRBJ2-3, with 7 nucleotides matching TRBD1. Losses at the gene ends were 4 bases for V and 2 bases for J; bases not matched to a gene: 7. CDR3 length equals 15 residues. In germline, CDR1 is SGHRS, CDR2 YFSETQ. The CDR3 bases are TGCGCCAGCAGCACCGGGACAGCCTACACAGATACGCAGTATTTT. Its protein product is CASSTGTAYTDTQYF.

The genes are TRBV7-2 and TRBJ2-5; the D gene is possibly TRBD2 (6 bases). Germline values: CDR1 SGHTA, CDR2 FQGNSA. CDR3 length equals 13 residues. V lost 8 bases and J 7 bases, leaving 17 bases between the germline ends. CDR3 protein: CASSFGGAGTQYF. The CDR3 region has the DNA TGTGCCAGCTCGTTCGGAGGGGCGGGGACCCAGTACTTC.